This T cell receptor (beta chain) comes out of a study of early T cells in non-severe SARS-CoV-2 infection. Across the study: Alpha and beta chains were unpaired, from unsorted whole-blood bulk RNA. Broader study findings: VDJdb-based annotation leaned toward anti-spike CD8 responses and missed private and CD4 specificities.

V gave up 3 bases and J gave up 3 bases; unmatched junction bases: 2. The CDR3 has 14 residues. In germline, CDR1 is MNHEY, CDR2 SMNVEV (reference sequence). This clonotype was seen more than once but under ten times. Its antigen is still unknown. Individual cDNA molecules received unique molecular identifiers. TCRdb re-called the 5' RACE reads with MiXCR, one entry per CDR3 protein. The data show 60,000 or so distinct CDR3 sequences, 8.5% to 10% seen once. This chain joins TRBV27 and TRBJ2-7, with 10 bases lining up with TRBD2. The sample here was whole blood, taken at baseline. The TCR comes from an adult who was a healthcare worker with PCR-confirmed SARS-CoV-2 infection or an uninfected control (not recorded which). The CDR3 reads CASSFVAGGYEQYF. The CDR3 bases are TGTGCCAGCAGTTTTGTAGCGGGGGGCTACGAGCAGTACTTC.